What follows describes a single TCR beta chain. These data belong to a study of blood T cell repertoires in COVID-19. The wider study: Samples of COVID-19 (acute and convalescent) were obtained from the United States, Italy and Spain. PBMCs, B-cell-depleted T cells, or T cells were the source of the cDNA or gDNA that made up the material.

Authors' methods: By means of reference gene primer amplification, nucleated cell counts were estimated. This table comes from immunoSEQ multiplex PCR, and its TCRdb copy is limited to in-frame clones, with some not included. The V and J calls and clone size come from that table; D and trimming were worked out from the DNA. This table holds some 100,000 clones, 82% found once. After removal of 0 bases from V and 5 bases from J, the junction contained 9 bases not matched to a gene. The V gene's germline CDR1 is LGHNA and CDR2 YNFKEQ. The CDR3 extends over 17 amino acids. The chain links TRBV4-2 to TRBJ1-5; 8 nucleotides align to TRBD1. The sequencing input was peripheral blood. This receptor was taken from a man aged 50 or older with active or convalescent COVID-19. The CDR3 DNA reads TGTGCCAGCAGCCAAGATAAATCGGCAGGGGGCTATCAGCCCCAGCATTTT. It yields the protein CASSQDKSAGGYQPQHF.